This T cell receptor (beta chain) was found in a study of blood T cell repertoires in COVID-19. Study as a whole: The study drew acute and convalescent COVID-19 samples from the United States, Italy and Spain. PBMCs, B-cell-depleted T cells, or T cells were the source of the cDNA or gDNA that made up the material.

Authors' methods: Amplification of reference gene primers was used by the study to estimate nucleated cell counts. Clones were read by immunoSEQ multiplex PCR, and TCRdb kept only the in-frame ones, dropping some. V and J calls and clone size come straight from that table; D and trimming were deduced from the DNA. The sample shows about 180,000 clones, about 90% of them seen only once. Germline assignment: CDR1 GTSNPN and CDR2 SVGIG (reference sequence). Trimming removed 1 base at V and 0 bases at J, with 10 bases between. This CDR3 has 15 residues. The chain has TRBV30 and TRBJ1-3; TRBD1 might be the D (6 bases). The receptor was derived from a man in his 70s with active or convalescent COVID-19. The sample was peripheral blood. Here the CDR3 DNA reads TGTGCCTGGAGTGGAGGGACACTCTCTGGAAACACCATATATTTT. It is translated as CAWSGGTLSGNTIYF. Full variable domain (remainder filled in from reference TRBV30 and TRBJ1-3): SQTIHQWPATLVQPVGSPLSLECTVEGTSNPNLYWYRQAAGRGLQLLFYSVGIGQISSEVPQNLSASRPQDRQFILSSKKLLLSDSGFYLCAWSGGTLSGNTIYFGEGSWLTVV.